Detailed here is one T cell receptor (beta chain). The antigen remains undetermined. The data were obtained in a study of CD4+ T cells in melanoma. CDR1 and CDR2 (germline): SQVTM, ANQGSEA. Trimming took 6 bases from V and 0 from J, leaving 10 bases between them. The CDR3 runs 13 residues. Assay used: immunoSEQ multiplex PCR; TCRdb lists only in-frame clones, some missing. The profile covers thousands of clones, with 45% to 55% appearing a single time and 15% to 20% taken by the ten largest. Study results and limitations: CD8+ T cell, macrophage and B cell function reportedly correlated with neoantigen-specific CD4+ T cells.

The chain recombines TRBV29-1 with TRBJ2-3; D is undetermined. The material sequenced was cells from a culture (not recorded whether cultured in vitro). The TCR comes from a human donor with melanoma. The CDR3 DNA follows: TGCAGCGTCGAACCTCCCAGCACAGATACGCAGTATTTT. It translates to CSVEPPSTDTQYF.